The sample holds a few counts of the clone carrying this T cell receptor (beta chain). Trimming took 0 bases from V and 0 from J, leaving 12 bases between them. There are 16 residues in the CDR3. CDR1 and CDR2 (germline): LGHNA, YNFKEQ. The record originates from a study of blood T cell repertoires in COVID-19. Clones were sequenced by immunoSEQ multiplex PCR, and TCRdb holds only the in-frame ones, with some missing. The sample comprises fewer than 300,000 clones, about 89% of which are singletons, and approximately 0.84% rests with the top ten. The TCR comes from a man younger than 40 with acute or convalescent COVID-19. The rearrangement uses TRBV4-2 and TRBJ2-7; no reliable D call. Source material: peripheral blood. CDR3 nucleotides: TGTGCCAGCAGCCAAGATCTCGCGGCACTCTCCTACGAGCAGTACTTC. It codes for CASSQDLAALSYEQYF.